This T cell receptor beta chain was observed in a study of TIL therapy for anti-PD-1-resistant metastatic lung cancer. In the study overall: A handful of tumors were EGFR-mutant and two were ALK-rearranged.

This clone was recorded once. The libraries were made with immunoSEQ v3. Some clones are missing from TCRdb's copy, which holds only in-frame ones; the method was immunoSEQ multiplex PCR. The data contain approximately 20,000 clones, around 78% of them singletons. Time point here: pre-treatment sample, taken before nivolumab and TIL therapy. The CDR3 spans 21 residues. In germline, CDR1 is SGHTA, CDR2 FQGTGA. After removal of 5 bases from V and 7 bases from J, the junction contained 24 bases not matched to a gene. This sequence was found in a person aged 25-80 years with non-small cell lung cancer. This rearrangement joins TRBV7-3 to TRBJ2-2; the match to TRBD2 covers 11 bases. The sample was blood, taken at baseline. Written as DNA, the CDR3 is TGTGCCAGCAGCGGACCTCCTCGTAGCGGGGGGGCCGGTGGATTTGGCGGGGAGCTGTTTTTT. Its translation: CASSGPPRSGGAGGFGGELFF.